The 32 T cell receptor beta chains in this list originate from one sample, sequenced in a study of OX40 agonist ivuxolimab in advanced cancers. Only in-frame clones appear in the TCRdb table, and some are missing; sequencing was by immunoSEQ multiplex PCR. The sample records 70,000 to 80,000 clones, approximately 84% being singletons. Sample: CD4+ or CD8+ T cells sorted from blood, taken in a trial of the OX40 agonist ivuxolimab. The receptors shown here come from an adult with an advanced solid tumor such as melanoma, head and neck, liver or kidney cancer.

CDR3 amino acids: CASSPATRSRTDTQYF. The CDR3 nucleotides are TGTGCCAGCAGCCCCGCGACTAGGTCTCGCACAGATACGCAGTATTTT. V and J are TRBV4-2 and TRBJ2-3; TRBD2 might be the D (6 bases). Germline V gene data show CDR1 as LGHNA and CDR2 as YNFKEQ. The V end lost 4 bases, the J end lost 1 base, and 15 bases lay between the germline ends. The CDR3 covers 16 residues.

This clone was recorded a few times. The chain employs TRBV28 and TRBJ1-2; TRBD1 might be the D (5 bases). Germline loops: CDR1 MDHEN, CDR2 SYDVKM. Trimming shortened V by 4 bases and J by 2 bases, and 17 bases separated the two germline ends. This CDR3 contains 16 residues. CDR3 protein: CASSSGRGSLNYGYTF. The CDR3 nucleotides read TGTGCCAGCAGTTCCGGGCGGGGGAGCCTGAACTATGGCTACACCTTC.

The chain combines TRBV11-2 with TRBJ1-5, with D perhaps TRBD1 (5 bases). Germline-derived CDR1 and CDR2 are SGHAT and FQNNGV. V was clipped by 0 bases and J by 4 bases, with 10 bases between them. This CDR3 spans 15 amino acids. The CDR3, as DNA: TGTGCCAGCAGCTTAGATGGGGCTACTAATCAGCCCCAGCATTTT. It is translated as CASSLDGATNQPQHF.

A few counts support this clone. One end of the junction does not line up with germline, which may come from a read error. The chain combines TRBV11-2 with TRBJ1-5, with D possibly matching TRBD1 (5 bases). Germline-derived CDR1 and CDR2 are SGHAT and FQNNGV. The CDR3 has 15 amino acids. In nucleotides, the CDR3 is TGCGCCAGCAGCCAAGATTGGGACAGCAATCAGCCCCAGCATTTT. It encodes CASSQDWDSNQPQHF. The full variable domain, rest sourced from reference TRBV11-2 and TRBJ1-5, is EAGVAQSPRYKIIEKRQSVAFWCNPISGHATLYWYQQILGQGPKLLIQFQNNGVVDDSQLPKDRFSAERLKGVDSTLKIQPAKLEDSAVYLCASSQDWDSNQPQHFGDGTRLSIL.

This chain uses TRBV30 with TRBJ2-1; possibly TRBD1 or TRBD2 for D (5 bases each). This CDR3 contains 12 residues. V was pared by 5 bases and J by 3 bases, with 8 bases between. The germline CDR1 and CDR2 sequences are GTSNPN and SVGIG (reference sequence). The CDR3: CAWARGYNEQFF. The CDR3 DNA reads as TGTGCCTGGGCGAGGGGCTACAATGAGCAGTTCTTC.

The chain has TRBV28 and TRBJ1-5; D unclear. This CDR3 is 14 amino acids long. The germline V and J ends were trimmed by 2 bases and 2 bases, with 7 bases remaining between them. Germline CDR1 reads MDHEN; CDR2 reads SYDVKM. The CDR3 nucleotides are TGTGCCAGCAGTTTAGGTGGGGGCAATCAGCCCCAGCATTTT. Translated: CASSLGGGNQPQHF.

This clone was seen only a few times. The chain is built from TRBV10-1 and TRBJ2-2; tentatively, D is TRBD2 (5 bases). The CDR3 is made up of 14 amino acids. CDR1 and CDR2 from the germline V gene are WNHNN and SYGVQD (reference sequence). V lost 8 bases, J lost 1 base, and 11 bases lay in between. CDR3 nucleotides: TGCGCCAGCGGAGGAAGGCAGAACACCGGGGAGCTGTTTTTT. It translates to CASGGRQNTGELFF.

CDR3 amino acids: CASSPWAQGYQETQYF. Here the CDR3 DNA reads TGTGCCAGCAGTCCGTGGGCCCAGGGGTACCAAGAGACCCAGTACTTC. The V and J genes are TRBV27 and TRBJ2-5; a weak D match, TRBD1 (6 bases). Trimming removed 5 bases at V and 0 bases at J, with 16 bases between. Per germline, CDR1 MNHEY and CDR2 SMNVEV (reference sequence). This CDR3 has 16 amino acids.

This clone occurred many times. The chain uses TRBV27 and TRBJ1-2, with 9 nucleotides matching TRBD1. The CDR3 sequence is 15 residues long. V lost 5 bases and J lost 0; bases outside the gene matches: 4. Germline V gives CDR1 MNHEY, CDR2 SMNVEV (reference sequence). In DNA, the CDR3 is TGTGCCAGCAGTCCACAGGGGGCGGCTAACTATGGCTACACCTTC. Amino acid sequence: CASSPQGAANYGYTF.

The rearrangement uses TRBV2 and TRBJ2-2, with a weak D call TRBD1 (6 bases). Germline CDR1 and CDR2: SNHLY and FYNNEI. Trimming took off 7 bases at V and 3 bases at J, with 9 bases between the two ends. This CDR3 has 13 residues. CDR3 DNA sequence: TGTGCCAGCAAAGCAGGGGACACCGGGGAGCTGTTTTTT. Its translation: CASKAGDTGELFF.

The chain joins TRBV6-5 to TRBJ2-3; no reliable D call. Deletions cut 4 bases from V and 1 base from J, with 12 bases between. The CDR3 is made up of 15 amino acids. Germline V gene lookup returns CDR1 MNHEY and CDR2 SVGAGI. CDR3 sequence: CASSSARSGTDTQYF. CDR3 coding DNA: TGTGCCAGCAGTTCGGCTAGATCGGGCACAGATACGCAGTATTTT.

The V and J genes are TRBV27 and TRBJ1-4; 9 bases are a match to TRBD1. V trimming: 6 bases; J trimming: 8 bases; junction bases outside the gene matches: 10. The CDR3 consists of 15 residues. In germline, CDR1 is MNHEY, CDR2 SMNVEV (reference sequence). CDR3 sequence reads: CASSRSGTGPEKLFF. DNA of the CDR3: TGTGCCAGCAGCCGCTCCGGGACAGGGCCCGAAAAACTGTTTTTT.

The chain combines TRBV6-1 with TRBJ2-5; tentatively, D is TRBD1 (6 bases). V was trimmed by 1 base and J by 4 bases, leaving 10 bases between them. The CDR3 sequence is 14 residues long. CDR1 is MNHNS and CDR2 is SASEGT in the germline V gene. CDR3 amino acids: CASSEEVGGETQYF. The CDR3 nucleotides read TGTGCCAGCAGTGAAGAGGTAGGGGGAGAGACCCAGTACTTC.

The rearrangement links TRBV7-6 to TRBJ2-5; D is uncertain. Per germline, CDR1 SGHVS and CDR2 FNYEAQ. This CDR3 has 15 residues. V lost 1 base and J lost 1, with 10 bases in between. The CDR3 bases are TGTGCCAGCAGCTTAGAAGTGGGCACCCAAGAGACCCAGTACTTC. Protein product: CASSLEVGTQETQYF.

In DNA form, the CDR3 reads TGTGCCAGCACCCCACCGACAGGGGGAAAGGGGGAAGCTTTCTTT. Translating it yields CASTPPTGGKGEAFF. The V gene is TRBV6-6, the J gene TRBJ1-1; TRBD1 agrees at 9 bases. This CDR3 region has 15 residues. CDR1 MNHNY and CDR2 SVGAGI come from the germline V gene (reference sequence). V was clipped by 7 bases and J by 8 bases; unmatched bases: 14.

The chain carries TRBV10-3 and TRBJ2-1; 7 bases agree with TRBD2. Losses at the gene ends were 4 bases for V and 4 bases for J; bases not matched to a gene: 10. The germline V gene has CDR1 ENHRY and CDR2 SYGVKD. The CDR3 length is 16 residues. The CDR3 loop reads CAISGRGNQKYNEQFF. In nucleotides, the CDR3 is TGTGCCATCAGTGGGCGGGGGAACCAGAAGTACAATGAGCAGTTCTTC.

This clone was counted a single time. This chain links TRBV18 with TRBJ1-5; unclear D gene. There are 13 residues in the CDR3. The V and J ends lost 3 bases and 5 bases respectively, with 8 bases between them. Germline-derived CDR1 and CDR2 are KGHSH and LQKENI. CDR3 in amino acids: CASSPGRDQPQHF. CDR3 DNA: TGTGCCAGCTCACCCGGACGTGATCAGCCCCAGCATTTT. The full variable domain, completed using reference TRBV18 and TRBJ1-5, is NAGVMQNPRHLVRRRGQEARLRCSPMKGHSHVYWYRQLPEEGLKFMVYLQKENIIDESGMPKERFSAEFPKEGPSILRIQQVVRGDSAAYFCASSPGRDQPQHFGDGTRLSIL.

About this clone itself: Other DNA sequences in the same sample also yield this CDR3. The chain employs TRBV6-1 and TRBJ2-3; TRBD2 matches 11 bases. The length of the CDR3 is 16 residues. Germline loops: CDR1 MNHNS, CDR2 SASEGT. Losses at the gene ends were 0 bases for V and 4 bases for J; bases not matched to a gene: 3. The CDR3 DNA reads as TGTGCCAGCAGTGAAGCGTTAGCGGGAGGGCCAGATACGCAGTATTTT. Protein product: CASSEALAGGPDTQYF.

The V call is TRBV18, the J call TRBJ1-4; D uncertain. V was pared by 0 bases and J by 0 bases, with 2 bases between. Looked up from germline, CDR1 is KGHSH and CDR2 is LQKENI. CDR3 length: 14 amino acids. The CDR3 DNA follows: TGTGCCAGCTCACCACCTGCAACTAATGAAAAACTGTTTTTT. Protein: CASSPPATNEKLFF. Full variable domain (rest looked up from reference TRBV18 and TRBJ1-4): NAGVMQNPRHLVRRRGQEARLRCSPMKGHSHVYWYRQLPEEGLKFMVYLQKENIIDESGMPKERFSAEFPKEGPSILRIQQVVRGDSAAYFCASSPPATNEKLFFGSGTQLSVL.

V gene TRBV9 combines with J gene TRBJ2-1; D may be TRBD2 (5 bases). The length of the CDR3 is 12 residues. Between the trimmed V and J ends, which lost 0 bases and 9 bases, there was a span of 7 bases. CDR1 and CDR2 (germline): SGDLS, YYNGEE. CDR3 protein: CASSVEAGEQFF. The CDR3 DNA sequence: TGTGCCAGCAGCGTAGAGGCGGGTGAGCAGTTCTTC.

This chain uses TRBV27 with TRBJ2-7, with D perhaps matching TRBD1 (5 bases). The CDR3 runs 13 residues. Germline CDR1 is MNHEY and CDR2 is SMNVEV (reference sequence). V was pared by 4 bases and J by 1 base, with 8 bases between. The CDR3 DNA reads as TGTGCCAGCAGTTATGACAGATCCTACGAGCAGTACTTC. This sequence encodes CASSYDRSYEQYF.

The V gene is TRBV6-5, the J gene TRBJ1-1, with D unresolved. This CDR3 is 15 amino acids long. The germline V gene encodes CDR1 MNHEY and CDR2 SVGAGI. With 7 bases removed from V and 1 base from J, the gap between germline ends came to 16 bases. The CDR3: CASINPRPGNTEAFF. Here the CDR3 DNA reads TGTGCCAGCATAAACCCCCGGCCGGGGAACACTGAAGCTTTCTTT.

This clone was seen only a few times. The rearrangement joins TRBV4-3 to TRBJ2-5, with 11 bases identical to TRBD2. The CDR3 sequence is 16 residues long. Germline CDR1 is LGHNA and CDR2 is YSLEER. The ends lost 2 bases at V and 5 bases at J; junction bases unmatched: 7. CDR3 region: CASSQFTSGRYETQYF. CDR3 bases: TGCGCCAGCAGCCAATTTACTAGCGGGAGATACGAGACCCAGTACTTC.

The chain links TRBV10-3 to TRBJ2-1; possibly TRBD1 for D (6 bases). This CDR3 is 20 amino acids long. Germline values: CDR1 ENHRY, CDR2 SYGVKD. Trimming shortened V by 9 bases and J by 9 bases, and 39 bases separated the two germline ends. CDR3 amino acids: CAIRHTGSTTTPGHDSEQFF. CDR3 nucleotide sequence: TGTGCCATTCGCCATACAGGGTCCACCACTACCCCGGGCCATGATAGTGAGCAGTTCTTC.

A few counts support this clone. V and J are TRBV4-3 and TRBJ2-1; TRBD2 agrees at 12 bases. The CDR3 totals 15 residues. From germline, CDR1 is LGHNA and CDR2 YSLEER. V lost 3 bases, J lost 5 bases, and 2 bases stayed unmatched. CDR3 bases: TGCGCCAGCAGCCACCTAGCGGGAGGGAACAATGAGCAGTTCTTC. It encodes CASSHLAGGNNEQFF.

This chain connects TRBV21-1 to TRBJ1-5. TRBV21-1 counts as a pseudogene. The CDR3 loop spans 15 amino acids. The chain's CDR3 is CASSKVNARCGPQHF. The CDR3 DNA reads as TGTGCCAGCAGCAAAGTTAACGCAAGGTGCGGGCCCCAGCATTTT.

The chain couples TRBV29-1 to TRBJ1-1; D remains unclear. Trimming took off 6 bases at V and 6 bases at J, with 23 bases between the two ends. The V gene's germline CDR1 is SQVTM and CDR2 ANQGSEA. The CDR3 spans 15 residues. The CDR3 spells CSVSLGFLGRAEAFF. In nucleotides, the CDR3 is TGCAGCGTGTCCCTAGGGTTTCTCGGACGCGCTGAAGCTTTCTTT.

The chain uses TRBV23-1 and TRBJ1-5; D is uncertain. TRBV23-1 is an open reading frame whose function is uncertain. V lost 9 bases to trimming and J lost 0 bases, with 15 bases between them. This CDR3 contains 15 residues. DNA for the CDR3: TGCGCCAGTACTAATAGAGGTAATAGCAATCAGCCCCAGCATTTT. It yields the protein CASTNRGNSNQPQHF.

The rearrangement links TRBV4-1 to TRBJ2-1; D may correspond to TRBD1 or TRBD2 (5 bases each). The V gene's germline CDR1 is MGHRA and CDR2 YSYEKL. The CDR3 runs 14 residues. V was clipped by 3 bases and J by 16 bases, with 22 bases between them. CDR3 DNA sequence: TGCGCCAGCAGCCACCCACGTTCCCGGGACCGGGGTTTCTTC. Its protein is CASSHPRSRDRGFF.

This clone was observed once. The chain carries TRBV28 and TRBJ2-1; 9 bases align to TRBD2. Germline assignment: CDR1 MDHEN and CDR2 SYDVKM. The CDR3 loop spans 16 amino acids. Trimming removed 4 bases from V and 0 bases from J; junction bases left unmatched: 4. CDR3 bases: TGTGCCAGCAGTTCCCTGACTAGCGGCTCCTACAATGAGCAGTTCTTC. Its translation is CASSSLTSGSYNEQFF.

The rearrangement joins TRBV6-6 to TRBJ1-1, with 7 bases fitting TRBD1. The CDR3 sequence is 15 residues long. The V gene's germline CDR1 is MNHNY and CDR2 SVGAGI (reference sequence). V gave up 2 bases and J gave up 4 bases; unmatched junction bases: 7. CDR3 region: CASSYTTGRVTEAFF. The CDR3 region has the DNA TGTGCCAGCAGTTACACGACAGGGAGGGTCACTGAAGCTTTCTTT.

This clone was seen only a few times. The rearrangement links TRBV5-6 to TRBJ2-7; D gene ambiguous. From germline, CDR1 is SGHDT and CDR2 YYEEEE. This CDR3 has 15 residues. Trimming stripped 0 bases from V and 0 bases from J, with 10 bases between. As DNA, the CDR3 is TGTGCCAGCAGCTTGGCCTGGAAGAGCTCCTACGAGCAGTACTTC. Amino acids: CASSLAWKSSYEQYF.